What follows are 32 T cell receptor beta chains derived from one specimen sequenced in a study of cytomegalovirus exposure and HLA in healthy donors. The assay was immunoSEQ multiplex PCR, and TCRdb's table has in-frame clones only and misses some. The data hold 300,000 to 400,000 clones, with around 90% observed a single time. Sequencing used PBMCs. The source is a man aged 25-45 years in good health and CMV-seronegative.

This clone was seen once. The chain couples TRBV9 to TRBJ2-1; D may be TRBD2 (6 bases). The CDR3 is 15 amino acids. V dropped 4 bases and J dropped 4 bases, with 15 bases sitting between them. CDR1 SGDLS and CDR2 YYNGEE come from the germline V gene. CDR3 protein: CASSPQSGLYNEQFF. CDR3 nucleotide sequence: TGTGCCAGCAGCCCCCAGAGCGGGTTATACAATGAGCAGTTCTTC.

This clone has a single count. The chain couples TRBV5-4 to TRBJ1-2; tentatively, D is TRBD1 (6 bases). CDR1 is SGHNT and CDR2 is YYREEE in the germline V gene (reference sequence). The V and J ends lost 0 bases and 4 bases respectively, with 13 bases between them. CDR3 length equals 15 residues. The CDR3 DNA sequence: TGTGCCAGCAGCTTGGCGGGGACACCTCGCTATGGCTACACCTTC. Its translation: CASSLAGTPRYGYTF.

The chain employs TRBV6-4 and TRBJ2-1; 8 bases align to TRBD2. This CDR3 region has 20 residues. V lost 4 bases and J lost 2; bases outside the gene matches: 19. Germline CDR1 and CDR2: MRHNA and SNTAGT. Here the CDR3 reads CASSVVPQRGSFDPYNEQFF. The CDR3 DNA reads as TGTGCCAGCAGTGTTGTCCCCCAGCGGGGGTCCTTCGACCCCTACAATGAGCAGTTCTTC.

In DNA, the CDR3 is TGTGCCAGCAGAAACCACTACGGGACAGGGTCCAGCTCACCCCTCCACTTT. Translating gives CASRNHYGTGSSSPLHF. This chain connects TRBV27 to TRBJ1-6, with 9 bases aligning to TRBD1. Trimming took 6 bases from V and 10 from J; bases not matched to a gene: 16. CDR1 MNHEY and CDR2 SMNVEV come from the germline V gene (reference sequence). This CDR3 has 17 residues.

CDR3 nucleotide sequence: TGTGCCAGCAGCTTGAGGCTCCGGGATGGCTACACCTTC. It specifies CASSLRLRDGYTF. The rearrangement links TRBV5-8 to TRBJ1-2; D unclear. The CDR3 spans 13 residues. Trimming took off 1 base at V and 6 bases at J, with 10 bases between the two ends. Germline V gives CDR1 SGHTS, CDR2 YDEGEE. Drawing the rest from reference TRBV5-8 and TRBJ1-2, the complete variable domain is EAGVTQSPTHLIKTRGQQATLRCSPISGHTSVYWYQQALGLGLQFLLWYDEGEERNRGNFPPRFSGRQFPNYSSELNVNALELEDSALYLCASSLRLRDGYTFGSGTRLTVV.

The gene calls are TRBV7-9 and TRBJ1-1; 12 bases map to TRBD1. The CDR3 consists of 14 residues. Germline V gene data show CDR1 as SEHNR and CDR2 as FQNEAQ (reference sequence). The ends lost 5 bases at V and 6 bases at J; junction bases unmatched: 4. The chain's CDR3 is CASSTGTGGPEAFF. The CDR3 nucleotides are TGTGCCAGCAGCACGGGGACAGGGGGCCCTGAAGCTTTCTTT. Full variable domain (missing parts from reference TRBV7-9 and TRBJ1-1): DTGVSQNPRHKITKRGQNVTFRCDPISEHNRLYWYRQTLGQGPEFLTYFQNEAQLEKSRLLSDRFSAERPKGSFSTLEIQRTEQGDSAMYLCASSTGTGGPEAFFGQGTRLTVV.

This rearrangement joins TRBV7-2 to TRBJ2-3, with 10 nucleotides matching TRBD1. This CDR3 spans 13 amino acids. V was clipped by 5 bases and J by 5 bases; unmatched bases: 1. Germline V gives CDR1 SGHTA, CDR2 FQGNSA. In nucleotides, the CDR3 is TGTGCCAGCAGCCGGGACAGGGGAGATACGCAGTATTTT. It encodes CASSRDRGDTQYF.

The CDR3 bases are TGCAGCGTTTTCGCGGACAGCCTGAACACTGAAGCTTTCTTT. Translation: CSVFADSLNTEAFF. The chain is built from TRBV29-1 and TRBJ1-1, with a possible D match to TRBD1 (6 bases). Germline V gene sequence: CDR1 SQVTM, CDR2 ANQGSEA. V shed 5 bases and J shed 0 bases, with 13 bases lying between them. This CDR3 has 14 residues.

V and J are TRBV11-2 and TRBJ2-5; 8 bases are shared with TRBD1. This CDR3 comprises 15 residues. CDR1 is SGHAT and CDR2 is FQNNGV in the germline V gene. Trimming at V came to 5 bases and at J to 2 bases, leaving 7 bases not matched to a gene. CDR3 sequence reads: CASSTYGQGQETQYF. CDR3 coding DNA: TGTGCCAGCAGCACCTACGGACAGGGACAAGAGACCCAGTACTTC.

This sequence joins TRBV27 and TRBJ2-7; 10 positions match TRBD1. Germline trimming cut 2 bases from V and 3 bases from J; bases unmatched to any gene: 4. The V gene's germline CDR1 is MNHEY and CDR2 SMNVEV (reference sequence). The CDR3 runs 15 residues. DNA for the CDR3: TGTGCCAGCAGTTTAGGTGGGACAGGGGTCTACGAGCAGTACTTC. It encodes CASSLGGTGVYEQYF.

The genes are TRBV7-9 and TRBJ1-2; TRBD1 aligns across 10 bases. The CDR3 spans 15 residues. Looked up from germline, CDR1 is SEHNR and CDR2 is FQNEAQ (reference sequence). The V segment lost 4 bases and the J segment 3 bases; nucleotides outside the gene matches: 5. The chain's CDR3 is CASSSRDRGYYGYTF. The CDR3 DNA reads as TGTGCCAGCAGCTCCCGGGACAGGGGATACTATGGCTACACCTTC.

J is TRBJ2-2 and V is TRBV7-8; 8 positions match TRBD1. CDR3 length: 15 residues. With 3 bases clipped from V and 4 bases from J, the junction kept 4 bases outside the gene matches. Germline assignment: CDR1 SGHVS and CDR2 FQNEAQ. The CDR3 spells CASSFQGAVTGELFF. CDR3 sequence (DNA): TGTGCCAGCAGCTTTCAGGGGGCGGTCACCGGGGAGCTGTTTTTT.

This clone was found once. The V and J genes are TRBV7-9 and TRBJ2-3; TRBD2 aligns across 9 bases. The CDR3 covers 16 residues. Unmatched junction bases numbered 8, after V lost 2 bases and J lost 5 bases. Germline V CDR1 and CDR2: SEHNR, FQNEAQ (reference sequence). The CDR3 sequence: CASSLIVGLAGDTQYF. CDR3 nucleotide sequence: TGTGCCAGCAGCTTAATTGTGGGACTAGCCGGAGATACGCAGTATTTT.

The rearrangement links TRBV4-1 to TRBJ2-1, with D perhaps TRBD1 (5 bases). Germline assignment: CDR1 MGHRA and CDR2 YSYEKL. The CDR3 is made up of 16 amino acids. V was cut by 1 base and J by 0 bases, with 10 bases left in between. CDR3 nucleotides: TGCGCCAGCAGCCAAGGGGGCGGTAGCTCCTACAATGAGCAGTTCTTC. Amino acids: CASSQGGGSSYNEQFF.

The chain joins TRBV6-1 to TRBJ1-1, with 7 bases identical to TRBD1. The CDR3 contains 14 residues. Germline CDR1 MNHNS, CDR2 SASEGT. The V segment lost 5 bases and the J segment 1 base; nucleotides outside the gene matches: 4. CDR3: CASSNRGENTEAFF. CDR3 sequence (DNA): TGTGCCAGCAGTAACAGGGGCGAGAACACTGAAGCTTTCTTT.

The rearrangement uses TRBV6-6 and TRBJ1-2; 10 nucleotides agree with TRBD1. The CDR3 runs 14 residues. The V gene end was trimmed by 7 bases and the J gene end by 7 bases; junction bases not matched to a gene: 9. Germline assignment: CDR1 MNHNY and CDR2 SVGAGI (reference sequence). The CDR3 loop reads CASTRDRGDPGYTF. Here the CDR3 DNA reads TGTGCCAGCACGCGGGACAGGGGAGATCCTGGCTACACCTTC.

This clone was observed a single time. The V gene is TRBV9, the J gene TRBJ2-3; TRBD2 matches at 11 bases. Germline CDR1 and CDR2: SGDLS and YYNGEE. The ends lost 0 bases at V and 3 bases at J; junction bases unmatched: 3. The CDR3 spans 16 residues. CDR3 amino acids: CASSVAASGGTDTQYF. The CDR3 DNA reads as TGTGCCAGCAGCGTAGCGGCTAGCGGGGGGACAGATACGCAGTATTTT.

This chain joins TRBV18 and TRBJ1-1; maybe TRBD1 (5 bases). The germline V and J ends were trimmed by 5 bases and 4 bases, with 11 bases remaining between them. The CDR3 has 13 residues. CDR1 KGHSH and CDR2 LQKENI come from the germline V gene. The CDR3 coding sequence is TGTGCCAGCTCAACGGGACTGTTCACTGAAGCTTTCTTT. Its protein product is CASSTGLFTEAFF.

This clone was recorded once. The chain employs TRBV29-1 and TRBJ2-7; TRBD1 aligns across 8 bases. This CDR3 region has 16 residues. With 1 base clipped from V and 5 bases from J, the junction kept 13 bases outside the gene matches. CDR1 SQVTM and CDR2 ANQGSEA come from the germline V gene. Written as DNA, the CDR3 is TGCAGCGTTGAAGGTATAGGGACAGGAACGCCCGACGAGCAGTACTTC. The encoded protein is CSVEGIGTGTPDEQYF.

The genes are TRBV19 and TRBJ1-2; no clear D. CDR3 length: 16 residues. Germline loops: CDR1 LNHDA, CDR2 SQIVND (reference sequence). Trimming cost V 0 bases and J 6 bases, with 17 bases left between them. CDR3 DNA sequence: TGTGCCAGTAGTATAGAAGCGGGTTACCGGGAAAATGGCTACACCTTC. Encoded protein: CASSIEAGYRENGYTF.

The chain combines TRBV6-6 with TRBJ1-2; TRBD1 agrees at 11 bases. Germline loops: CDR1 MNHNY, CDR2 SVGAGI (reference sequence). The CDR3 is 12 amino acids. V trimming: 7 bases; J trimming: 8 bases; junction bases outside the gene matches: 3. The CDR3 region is CASMDRGRGYTF. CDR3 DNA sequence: TGTGCCAGCATGGACAGGGGGCGAGGCTACACCTTC.

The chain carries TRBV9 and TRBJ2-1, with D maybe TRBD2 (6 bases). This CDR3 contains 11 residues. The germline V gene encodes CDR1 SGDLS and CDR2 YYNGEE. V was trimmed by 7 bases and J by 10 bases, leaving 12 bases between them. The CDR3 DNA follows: TGTGCCAGCGGGAGAGGAGGGGAGCAGTTCTTC. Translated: CASGRGGEQFF.

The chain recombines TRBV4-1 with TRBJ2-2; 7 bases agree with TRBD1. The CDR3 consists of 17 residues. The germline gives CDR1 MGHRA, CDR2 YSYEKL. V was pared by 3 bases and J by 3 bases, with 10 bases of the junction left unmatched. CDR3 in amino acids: CASSHSPTGSDTGELFF. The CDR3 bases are TGCGCCAGCAGCCATTCCCCGACAGGGTCCGACACCGGGGAGCTGTTTTTT.

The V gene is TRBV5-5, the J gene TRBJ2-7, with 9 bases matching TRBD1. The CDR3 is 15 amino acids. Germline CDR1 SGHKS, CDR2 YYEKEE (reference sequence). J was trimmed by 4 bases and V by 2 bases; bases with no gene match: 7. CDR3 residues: CASSFPGQGQYEQYF. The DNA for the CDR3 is TGTGCCAGCAGCTTCCCGGGACAGGGTCAGTACGAGCAGTACTTC.

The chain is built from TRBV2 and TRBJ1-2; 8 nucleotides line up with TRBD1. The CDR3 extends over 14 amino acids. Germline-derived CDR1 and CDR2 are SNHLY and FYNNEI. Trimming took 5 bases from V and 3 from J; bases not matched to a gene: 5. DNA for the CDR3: TGTGCCAGCAGTCAGGGGGCAGGTGACTATGGCTACACCTTC. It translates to CASSQGAGDYGYTF.

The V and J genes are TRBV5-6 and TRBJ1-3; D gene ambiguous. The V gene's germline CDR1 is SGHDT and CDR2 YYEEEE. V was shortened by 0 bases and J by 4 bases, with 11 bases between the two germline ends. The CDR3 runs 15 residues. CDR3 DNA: TGTGCCAGCAGCTTGGATGGGCCAGTAGGAAACACCATATATTTT. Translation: CASSLDGPVGNTIYF.

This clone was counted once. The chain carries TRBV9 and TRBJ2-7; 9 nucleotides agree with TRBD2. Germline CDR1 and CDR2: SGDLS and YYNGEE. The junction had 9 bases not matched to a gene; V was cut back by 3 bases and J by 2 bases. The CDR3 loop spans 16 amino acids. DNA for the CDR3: TGTGCCAGCAGCGCGCGAAGTAGCGGGGGAGCCTACGAGCAGTACTTC. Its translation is CASSARSSGGAYEQYF.

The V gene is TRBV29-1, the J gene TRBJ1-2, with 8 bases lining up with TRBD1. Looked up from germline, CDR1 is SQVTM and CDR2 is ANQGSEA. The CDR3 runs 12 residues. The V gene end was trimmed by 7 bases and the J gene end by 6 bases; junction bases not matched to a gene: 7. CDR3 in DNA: TGCAGCGCCACGGGCAGGGGGCATGGCTACACCTTC. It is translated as CSATGRGHGYTF.

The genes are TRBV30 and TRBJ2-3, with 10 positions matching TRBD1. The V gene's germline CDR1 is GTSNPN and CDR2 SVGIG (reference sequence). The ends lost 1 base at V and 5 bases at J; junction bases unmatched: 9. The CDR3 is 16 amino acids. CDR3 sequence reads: CAWSGLTGGAGDTQYF. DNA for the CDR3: TGTGCCTGGAGTGGTTTGACAGGGGGCGCGGGAGATACGCAGTATTTT.

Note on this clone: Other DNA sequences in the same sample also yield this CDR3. CDR3 nucleotides: TGCGCCAGCAGCTTGGGCGGAGAGCAGTACTTC. The encoded protein is CASSLGGEQYF. The chain combines TRBV5-1 with TRBJ2-7; no reliable D call. V dropped 0 bases and J dropped 7 bases, with 5 bases sitting between them. The CDR3 runs 11 residues. Germline V lookup: CDR1 SGHRS, CDR2 YFSETQ.

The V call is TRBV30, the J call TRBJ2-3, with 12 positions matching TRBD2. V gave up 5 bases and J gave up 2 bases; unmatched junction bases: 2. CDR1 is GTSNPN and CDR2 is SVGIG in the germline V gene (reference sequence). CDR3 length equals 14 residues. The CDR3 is CAWGLAGLTDTQYF. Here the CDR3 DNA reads TGTGCCTGGGGACTAGCGGGGCTCACAGATACGCAGTATTTT.

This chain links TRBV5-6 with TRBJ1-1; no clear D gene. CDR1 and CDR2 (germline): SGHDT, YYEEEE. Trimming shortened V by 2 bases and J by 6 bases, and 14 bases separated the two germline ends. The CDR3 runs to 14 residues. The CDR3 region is CASSFPGLRAEAFF. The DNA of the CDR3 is TGTGCCAGCAGCTTCCCGGGTTTGAGGGCTGAAGCTTTCTTT.